The clone carrying this T cell receptor beta chain showed up many times. Its specificity is not known. The yield of each sequencing run was over 160 million TCR-beta sequences from 15-18 subjects. TCRdb reanalysed the 5' RACE reads using MiXCR and keeps one entry per CDR3 protein. The data contain tens of thousands of distinct CDR3 sequences, 5.5% to 6.5% of them seen just once; the ten biggest clones take up 6.5% to 9.5%. The entry originates in a study of neurological immune-mediated disorders. Findings and caveats of the study: Healthy controls had more TCR clonal expansion than multiple sclerosis, which showed the least, whereas HTLV-1-associated myelopathy showed the most.

The V and J ends lost 5 bases and 9 bases respectively, with 14 bases between them. Germline V CDR1 and CDR2: SGHTA, FQGNSA. The CDR3 contains 13 residues. The time point here: longitudinal time-point 2. Unsorted libraries used 2 million PBMCs kept at -80 degrees C. The clonotype was recovered from a woman aged 55-69 years with multiple sclerosis. The sequenced material came from PBMCs. The chain employs TRBV7-2 and TRBJ2-1; the D gene is possibly TRBD2 (5 bases). In DNA, the CDR3 is TGTGCCAGCAGCCGCCCCGGAGGCGCTGAGCAGTTCTTC. Protein product: CASSRPGGAEQFF.